One sample yielded the 18 T cell receptor beta chains listed below, sequenced in a study of CD8 T cells in ankylosing spondylitis. TCRdb passed the 5' RACE reads through MiXCR, listing each CDR3 protein once. The data contain about 340,000 distinct CDR3 sequences, about 15% of them seen just once; the ten biggest clones take up roughly 0.99%. The sequencing input was blood, either unsorted or a sorted T cell fraction (not recorded which). Every receptor here comes from a male donor with ankylosing spondylitis or in good health (not recorded which).

The chain links TRBV6-1 to TRBJ2-1, with 7 positions matching TRBD2. Trimming removed 8 bases from V and 3 bases from J; junction bases left unmatched: 13. This CDR3 has 16 amino acids. In germline, CDR1 is MNHNS, CDR2 SASEGT. The CDR3, as DNA: TGTGCCAGCTCTGAAAGGGCGGGGGACCTCTACAATGAGCAGTTCTTC. Translation: CASSERAGDLYNEQFF.

This rearrangement joins TRBV14 to TRBJ2-1, with 11 nucleotides matching TRBD2. The CDR3 is 15 amino acids. The V and J ends lost 2 bases and 6 bases, in that order; junction bases with no gene match: 3. Germline lookup yields CDR1 SGHDN and CDR2 FVKESK. The CDR3 here is CASSQLAGGSNEQFF. The CDR3 nucleotides read TGTGCCAGCAGCCAACTAGCGGGGGGATCCAATGAGCAGTTCTTC.

The chain is built from TRBV2 and TRBJ2-2, with 8 bases lining up with TRBD2. This CDR3 spans 15 amino acids. V trimming: 6 bases; J trimming: 6 bases; junction bases outside the gene matches: 9. CDR1 is SNHLY and CDR2 is FYNNEI in the germline V gene. The CDR3 nucleotides are TGTGCCAGCAGCGTTGTTAGCGGGATGGCCGGGGAGCTGTTTTTT. Protein: CASSVVSGMAGELFF.

This clonotype was counted between two and nine times. This chain uses TRBV7-9 with TRBJ2-7, with no clear D. This CDR3 is 14 amino acids long. Germline V lookup: CDR1 SEHNR, CDR2 FQNEAQ (reference sequence). V lost 1 base and J lost 3, with 10 bases in between. The CDR3 DNA follows: TGTGCCAGCAGCTTAGAAGGCAGCTTCTACGAGCAGTACTTC. This translates into CASSLEGSFYEQYF.

This clonotype was seen a handful of times. The gene calls are TRBV11-3 and TRBJ2-4; TRBD1 matches at 7 bases. Germline values: CDR1 SGHNT, CDR2 YENEEA. This CDR3 spans 16 amino acids. V lost 5 bases to trimming and J lost 8 bases; unmatched junction nucleotides: 15. CDR3 amino acids: CASSTRDRGWADIQYF. CDR3 coding DNA: TGTGCCAGCAGCACCCGGGACAGAGGGTGGGCTGACATTCAGTACTTC.

The sample holds a few counts of this clonotype. The chain carries TRBV3-1 and TRBJ1-2; a possible D gene is TRBD1 (5 bases). V lost 0 bases to trimming and J lost 7 bases, with 9 bases between them. In germline, CDR1 is LGHDT, CDR2 YNNKEL (reference sequence). The CDR3 runs to 13 residues. CDR3 nucleotide sequence: TGTGCCAGCAGCCAAGATGGGGCTTTTGGCTACACCTTC. Its translation is CASSQDGAFGYTF. Full variable domain (missing parts from reference TRBV3-1 and TRBJ1-2): DTAVSQTPKYLVTQMGNDKSIKCEQNLGHDTMYWYKQDSKKFLKIMFSYNNKELIINETVPNRFSPKSPDKAHLNLHINSLELGDSAVYFCASSQDGAFGYTFGSGTRLTVV.

This clonotype has a handful of counts. This chain joins TRBV18 and TRBJ1-5, with D uncertain. Germline V gene data show CDR1 as KGHSH and CDR2 as LQKENI. The CDR3 sequence is 12 residues long. Trimming shortened V by 0 bases and J by 6 bases, and 3 bases separated the two germline ends. DNA for the CDR3: TGTGCCAGCTCACCACCGGGTCAGCCCCAGCATTTT. It is translated as CASSPPGQPQHF.

There are a few counts of this clonotype. This chain connects TRBV11-2 to TRBJ2-2, with 13 nucleotides matching TRBD2. Germline V CDR1 and CDR2: SGHAT, FQNNGV. After removal of 4 bases from V and 2 bases from J, the junction contained 7 bases not matched to a gene. The CDR3 consists of 18 residues. The chain's CDR3 is CASSSRTSGSLNTGELFF. For the CDR3, the DNA is TGTGCCAGCAGCTCCCGGACTAGCGGGAGCCTTAACACCGGGGAGCTGTTTTTT.

This chain joins TRBV10-3 and TRBJ2-5; 11 bases line up with TRBD2. V was clipped by 0 bases and J by 1 base; unmatched bases: 4. Germline-derived CDR1 and CDR2 are ENHRY and SYGVKD. The CDR3 consists of 17 residues. CDR3 region: CAISESVAGGGQETQYF. As DNA, the CDR3 is TGTGCCATCAGTGAGTCCGTAGCGGGAGGGGGCCAAGAGACCCAGTACTTC.

This clonotype was seen a handful of times. The V gene is TRBV9, the J gene TRBJ2-1; 9 positions agree with TRBD1. V lost 0 bases to trimming and J lost 8 bases; unmatched junction nucleotides: 3. CDR3 size: 14 residues. Germline V gene sequence: CDR1 SGDLS, CDR2 YYNGEE. The CDR3 reads CASSVAGQGYEQFF. Written as DNA, the CDR3 is TGTGCCAGCAGCGTAGCTGGACAGGGGTATGAGCAGTTCTTC.

In its sample, this clonotype was seen a few times. The chain uses TRBV5-5 and TRBJ2-1; 8 nucleotides agree with TRBD2. The germline V gene encodes CDR1 SGHKS and CDR2 YYEKEE (reference sequence). V gave up 3 bases and J gave up 7 bases; unmatched junction bases: 9. This CDR3 comprises 15 residues. CDR3: CASSSLGERGNEQFF. The CDR3 DNA is TGTGCCAGCAGCTCTCTTGGGGAGCGGGGGAATGAGCAGTTCTTC.

Regarding this clonotype: The CDR3 end shows no conserved phenylalanine or tryptophan, and so a read error is likely. No DNA is shown, since the ends of the CDR3 on it are uncertain; the CDR3 is the one TCRdb lists. The chain joins TRBV10-3 to TRBJ2-1; the table's D call, TRBD1, was not checked against the DNA. CDR1 is ENHRY, CDR2 SYGVKD, per germline. The CDR3 is 10 amino acids in total, end residues counted. CDR3 sequence reads: CAISEPNPGL.

The table lists this clonotype with a count of one. The CDR3 here is CASSLVLDPGYEQYF. DNA for the CDR3: TGTGCCAGCAGCTTAGTGTTGGACCCTGGGTACGAGCAGTACTTC. This sequence joins TRBV7-8 and TRBJ2-7; D is undetermined. The CDR3 runs to 15 residues. Trimming removed 1 base at V and 4 bases at J, with 14 bases between. The germline V gene has CDR1 SGHVS and CDR2 FQNEAQ.

This clonotype was observed a handful of times. J is TRBJ1-5 and V is TRBV29-1; no firm D call. The germline gives CDR1 SQVTM, CDR2 ANQGSEA. The length of the CDR3 is 13 residues. V was shortened by 4 bases and J by 2 bases, with 9 bases between the two germline ends. The CDR3, as DNA: TGCAGCGTTGGAGGGCAGGGCAATCAGCCCCAGCATTTT. This gives the protein CSVGGQGNQPQHF.

This clonotype has a handful of counts. The chain links TRBV5-1 to TRBJ2-1; perhaps TRBD2 as D (5 bases). The length of the CDR3 is 15 residues. V was trimmed by 3 bases and J by 9 bases, leaving 19 bases between them. The germline V gene has CDR1 SGHRS and CDR2 YFSETQ. Here the CDR3 reads CASSSVGPEVGEQFF. In DNA form, the CDR3 reads TGCGCCAGCAGCTCGGTGGGTCCGGAGGTAGGTGAGCAGTTCTTC. The full variable domain, completed using reference TRBV5-1 and TRBJ2-1, is KAGVTQTPRYLIKTRGQQVTLSCSPISGHRSVSWYQQTPGQGLQFLFEYFSETQRNKGNFPGRFSGRQFSNSRSEMNVSTLELGDSALYLCASSSVGPEVGEQFFGPGTRLTVL.

There are a few counts of this clonotype. The chain is built from TRBV6-6 and TRBJ2-7; D not certain. This CDR3 contains 13 residues. With 0 bases removed from V and 3 bases from J, the gap between germline ends came to 6 bases. Germline V gene sequence: CDR1 MNHNY, CDR2 SVGAGI (reference sequence). DNA for the CDR3: TGTGCCAGCAGTTACTCGACCAGCTACGAGCAGTACTTC. Its protein product is CASSYSTSYEQYF.

The rearrangement joins TRBV29-1 to TRBJ2-5, with 10 bases that match TRBD2. The junction had 3 bases not matched to a gene; V was cut back by 4 bases and J by 7 bases. The CDR3 spans 12 residues. In germline, CDR1 is SQVTM, CDR2 ANQGSEA. The CDR3 DNA follows: TGCAGCGTTGTGATAGCGGGAGGGACCCAGTACTTC. Translated, it gives CSVVIAGGTQYF.

The sample holds many counts of this clonotype. The chain combines TRBV3-1 with TRBJ1-2, with 7 bases identical to TRBD1. Germline lookup yields CDR1 LGHDT and CDR2 YNNKEL (reference sequence). The CDR3 runs 14 residues. V shed 6 bases, J shed 4 bases, and the junction held 8 bases outside the gene matches. The CDR3 loop reads CASSPDRAGYGYTF. The DNA of the CDR3 is TGTGCCAGCAGTCCTGACAGGGCCGGCTATGGCTACACCTTC.